This T cell receptor beta chain was obtained from a study of vaccination and CD4 T cells after COVID-19. Study details: The study collected post-vaccine samples a median around 67 days after dose two, with a range of 14 to 241.

Time point reported: late sampling 161 to 241 days after vaccination in a few convalescent patients. PCR positivity dates ran from March to December 2020, preceding US Alpha, Beta and Delta variants. Study-level points and caveats: Reactive clonotype counts went from median about 20 after infection to 35 to 45 after vaccination, nonsignificantly. Spike mono-reactive clones accounted for 304 of the 307 vaccine-specific clones found in convalescent patients.

With regard to this clonotype: Antigen unknown.

TCRdb passed the PCR reads through MiXCR, listing each CDR3 protein once. In the table there are 35,000 to 45,000 distinct CDR3 sequences, around 35% of which are singletons. J was trimmed by 3 bases and V by 1 base; bases with no gene match: 4. The CDR3 length is 15 residues. Germline V gene data show CDR1 as SGHNT and CDR2 as YYREEE (reference sequence). The sequence came from a human donor who had recovered from COVID-19. Material: CD4+ T cells from blood, obtained about 7 months after SARS-CoV-2 vaccination. The gene calls are TRBV5-4 and TRBJ2-1; 7 bases align to TRBD1. The CDR3 spells CASSLSQGFYNEQFF. CDR3 sequence (DNA): TGTGCCAGCAGCTTGTCACAGGGGTTCTACAATGAGCAGTTCTTC.